These 16 T cell receptor beta chains were sequenced from one sample in a study of human T cells and chemical hapten exposure. Sample time point: patch test 1, 2 weeks after DPC sensitization. Treatment: therapeutic diphenylcyclopropenone sensitization with weekly scalp DPC. TCRdb reprocessed the RACE reads via MiXCR and lists one record per CDR3 protein. The sample carries 95,000 to 130,000 distinct CDR3 sequences, about an eighth recorded once. The sequenced sample was whole blood, obtained in connection with sensitization to the hapten diphenylcyclopropenone (DPC). The receptors were gathered from a woman aged 50 to 65 with alopecia areata. Some clones in this sample may be carry-over from other donors' samples.

This clonotype has a handful of counts. The chain employs TRBV12-3 or TRBV12-4 and TRBJ1-1, with TRBD1 matching 9 bases. J gave up 8 bases and V 5 bases, and 3 bases lay outside the gene matches. The CDR3 is 12 amino acids. The CDR3 region is CASSPGQGEAFF. The CDR3 DNA is TGTGCCAGCAGTCCCGGACAGGGGGAAGCTTTCTTT.

At least ten counts were recorded for this clonotype. This chain connects TRBV29-1 to TRBJ2-1, with 13 bases that match TRBD2. The CDR3 runs 14 residues. Germline V CDR1 and CDR2: SQVTM, ANQGSEA. J was trimmed by 6 bases and V by 8 bases; bases with no gene match: 7. The CDR3 region is CSTPGTSGINEQFF. For the CDR3, the DNA is TGCAGCACCCCCGGGACTAGCGGGATCAATGAGCAGTTCTTC.

Comment on this clonotype: At one end, the junction sequence differs from germline, possibly due to a read error. The chain links TRBV29-1 to TRBJ2-2; a weak D match, TRBD1 (6 bases). The CDR3 contains 14 residues. Germline CDR1 and CDR2: SQVTM and ANQGSEA. CDR3 sequence (DNA): TGCAGCGTTGTTACCAGGGGAAGGACCGGGGAGCTGTCTTTT. It is translated as CSVVTRGRTGELSF.

V gene TRBV28 combines with J gene TRBJ2-7; 7 bases fit TRBD2. CDR1 MDHEN and CDR2 SYDVKM come from the germline V gene. J was trimmed by 1 base and V by 3 bases; bases with no gene match: 9. This CDR3 has 16 amino acids. CDR3 DNA: TGTGCCAGCAGTTTTTCGTACGGGAGGTTATCCTACGAGCAGTACTTC. Protein product: CASSFSYGRLSYEQYF. Full variable domain (rest looked up from reference TRBV28 and TRBJ2-7): DVKVTQSSRYLVKRTGEKVFLECVQDMDHENMFWYRQDPGLGLRLIYFSYDVKMKEKGDIPEGYSVSREKKERFSLILESASTNQTSMYLCASSFSYGRLSYEQYFGPGTRLTVT.

This clonotype appeared a few times. This chain links TRBV5-1 with TRBJ2-2; the D call may be TRBD1 or TRBD2 (5 bases each). CDR1 is SGHRS, CDR2 YFSETQ, per germline. CDR3 length: 14 amino acids. The V end was cut by 5 bases, the J end by 2 bases, with 10 bases between. This CDR3 reads CASSRGDNTGELFF. The CDR3, as DNA: TGCGCCAGCAGTAGAGGGGATAACACCGGGGAGCTGTTTTTT.

Only a few counts were recorded for this clonotype. The chain uses TRBV28 and TRBJ2-1; TRBD1 matches at 9 bases. Germline-derived CDR1 and CDR2 are MDHEN and SYDVKM. V lost 8 bases, J lost 16 bases, and 12 bases stayed unmatched. The CDR3 is 12 residues long. The CDR3 region is CASATPGTGPFF. For the CDR3, the DNA is TGTGCCAGCGCAACGCCCGGGACAGGGCCCTTCTTC.

The rearrangement joins TRBV6-5 to TRBJ1-1; possibly TRBD1 for D (6 bases). V gave up 0 bases and J gave up 14 bases, with 13 bases separating them. Germline CDR1 MNHEY, CDR2 SVGAGI. This CDR3 contains 12 residues. The CDR3 loop is CASSYSPGASFF. The CDR3 DNA follows: TGTGCCAGCAGTTACTCGCCAGGGGCTTCATTCTTT.

This clonotype has a count of ten or more. The chain has TRBV10-2 and TRBJ2-7; the D is unclear. Germline CDR1 WSHSY, CDR2 SAAADI. The germline V and J ends were trimmed by 8 bases and 5 bases, with 13 bases remaining between them. This CDR3 has 12 residues. The CDR3 is CASAQTGNEQYF. The CDR3, as DNA: TGCGCCAGCGCCCAGACCGGTAACGAGCAGTACTTC.

This clonotype was detected only a few times. The chain carries TRBV14 and TRBJ2-7, with 7 nucleotides matching TRBD2. The J segment lost 5 bases and the V segment lost 6 bases, leaving 7 bases of the junction unmatched. Per germline, CDR1 SGHDN and CDR2 FVKESK. The CDR3 length is 13 residues. The CDR3 DNA reads as TGTGCCAGCAGTCGGGGACTAAGGAACGAGCAGTACTTC. This gives the protein CASSRGLRNEQYF.

This clonotype was observed at least ten times. The chain couples TRBV6-5 to TRBJ1-1; D gene uncertain. The germline V gene encodes CDR1 MNHEY and CDR2 SVGAGI. The CDR3 runs to 15 residues. V lost 4 bases, J lost 0 bases, and 12 bases lay in between. CDR3 protein: CASSSDRRMNTEAFF. DNA of the CDR3: TGTGCCAGCAGTTCGGACCGTCGAATGAACACTGAAGCTTTCTTT.

The chain employs TRBV6-2 or TRBV6-3 and TRBJ1-2, with no clear D. This CDR3 spans 16 amino acids. The germline gives CDR1 MNHEY, CDR2 SVGEGT. V was clipped by 6 bases and J by 2 bases, with 19 bases between them. In DNA form, the CDR3 reads TGTGCCAGCAGCCCCGACGAAGGGCGGTGGAACTATGGCTACACCTTC. This gives the protein CASSPDEGRWNYGYTF.

The chain employs TRBV28 and TRBJ2-5; D is ambiguous. Trimming took off 6 bases at V and 8 bases at J, with 16 bases between the two ends. The CDR3 is 13 residues long. Germline CDR1 MDHEN, CDR2 SYDVKM. The CDR3 coding sequence is TGTGCCAGCAGGAACACGGGCCGAGATACCCAGTACTTC. It encodes CASRNTGRDTQYF. The full variable domain, its missing parts supplied by reference TRBV28 and TRBJ2-5, is DVKVTQSSRYLVKRTGEKVFLECVQDMDHENMFWYRQDPGLGLRLIYFSYDVKMKEKGDIPEGYSVSREKKERFSLILESASTNQTSMYLCASRNTGRDTQYFGPGTRLLVL.

A few counts support this clonotype. The V call is TRBV20-1, the J call TRBJ1-6; D not resolved. The germline V gene has CDR1 DFQATT and CDR2 SNEGSKA (reference sequence). V was pared by 0 bases and J by 4 bases, with 7 bases between. There are 14 residues in the CDR3. CDR3 protein: CSARDSLYNSPLHF. CDR3 sequence (DNA): TGCAGTGCTAGAGATTCTCTTTATAATTCACCCCTCCACTTT.

This clonotype was seen only a few times. The rearrangement uses TRBV6-6 and TRBJ1-5; the match to TRBD1 covers 8 bases. Trimming took 3 bases from V and 5 from J; bases not matched to a gene: 6. CDR3 size: 15 residues. The germline CDR1 and CDR2 sequences are MNHNY and SVGAGI (reference sequence). CDR3 residues: CASSYSDRAYQPQHF. The CDR3 DNA is TGTGCCAGCAGTTATTCGGACAGGGCATATCAGCCCCAGCATTTT.

This rearrangement joins TRBV18 to TRBJ1-4; D remains unclear. Germline CDR1 is KGHSH and CDR2 is LQKENI. The CDR3 contains 14 residues. V lost 3 bases and J lost 3, with 8 bases in between. The DNA for the CDR3 is TGTGCCAGCTCACCTGAGAGGGCTAATGAAAAACTGTTTTTT. Residues: CASSPERANEKLFF.

This clonotype was seen repeatedly, ten times or more. V gene TRBV6-2 or TRBV6-3 combines with J gene TRBJ2-1; the D call may be TRBD1 or TRBD2 (7 bases each). The CDR3 is made up of 19 amino acids. Looked up from germline, CDR1 is MNHEY and CDR2 is SVGEGT. V was shortened by 2 bases and J by 0 bases, with 20 bases between the two germline ends. CDR3 loop: CASSYPGTARGSSYNEQFF. The CDR3 DNA reads TGTGCCAGCAGTTACCCCGGGACAGCTCGCGGGAGCTCCTACAATGAGCAGTTCTTC.